This TCR beta chain was recovered during a study of metastatic and nonmetastatic thyroid tumors. Study in general: It was across blood and tumor or nodule tissue from malignant and benign thyroid patients that repertoires were compared. General observations from the study: Significantly higher TCR beta diversity was reportedly seen in malignant thyroid tumors than benign nodules, in blood and tumor.

V dropped 2 bases and J dropped 3 bases, with 12 bases sitting between them. The germline gives CDR1 SGHRS, CDR2 YFSETQ. There are 14 residues in the CDR3. TCRdb reprocessed the PCR reads using MiXCR. The sample has 8,000 to 9,000 clones, about 30% seen once. The entire patient cohort was treatment-naive prior to thyroid surgery. As to this clone: No antigen is known for it.

The TCR was taken from a female donor with papillary thyroid cancer or a benign thyroid nodule (not recorded which). Some clones in this sample may be carry-over from other donors' samples. Specimen: adjacent normal tissue. The chain links TRBV5-1 to TRBJ2-7, with D possibly being TRBD1 (6 bases). The CDR3 DNA is TGCGCCAGCAGCTTAAATCCAGGGGACTACGAGCAGTACTTC. Protein: CASSLNPGDYEQYF.